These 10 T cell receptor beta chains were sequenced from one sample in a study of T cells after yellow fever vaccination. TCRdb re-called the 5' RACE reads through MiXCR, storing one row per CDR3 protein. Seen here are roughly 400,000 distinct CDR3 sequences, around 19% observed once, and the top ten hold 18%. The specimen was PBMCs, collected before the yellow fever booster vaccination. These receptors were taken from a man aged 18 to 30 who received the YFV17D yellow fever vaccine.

CDR3 bases: TGTGCCAGCAGTTACCACAGGAGGAACCATCCGAACACTGAAGCTTTCTTT. Its translation is CASSYHRRNHPNTEAFF. The J gene is TRBJ1-1, the V gene TRBV6-6, with TRBD1 as a possible D gene (5 bases). V lost 2 bases, J lost 1 base, and 17 bases lay in between. Germline CDR1 MNHNY, CDR2 SVGAGI (reference sequence). This CDR3 is built from 17 residues.

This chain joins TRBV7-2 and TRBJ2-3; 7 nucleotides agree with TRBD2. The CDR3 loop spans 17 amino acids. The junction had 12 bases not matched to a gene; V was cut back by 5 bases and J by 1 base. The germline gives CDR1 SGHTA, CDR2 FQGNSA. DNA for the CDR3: TGTGCCAGCAGCCCTCAGAGGTCAAGCGGGGGCACAGATACGCAGTATTTT. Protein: CASSPQRSSGGTDTQYF.

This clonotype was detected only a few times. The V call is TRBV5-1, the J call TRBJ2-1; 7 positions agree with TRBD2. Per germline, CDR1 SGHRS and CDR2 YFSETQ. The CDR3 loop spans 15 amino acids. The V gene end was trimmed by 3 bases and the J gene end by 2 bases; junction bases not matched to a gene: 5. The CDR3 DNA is TGCGCCAGCAGCTCCGGGGGGTACCCCTACAATGAGCAGTTCTTC. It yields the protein CASSSGGYPYNEQFF.

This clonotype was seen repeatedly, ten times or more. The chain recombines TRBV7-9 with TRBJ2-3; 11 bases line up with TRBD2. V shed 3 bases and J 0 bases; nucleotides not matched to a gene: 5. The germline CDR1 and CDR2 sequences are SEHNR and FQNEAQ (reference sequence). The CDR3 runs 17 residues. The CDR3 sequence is CASSFTRLAGSTDTQYF. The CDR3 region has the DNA TGTGCCAGCAGCTTCACCCGACTAGCGGGAAGCACAGATACGCAGTATTTT.

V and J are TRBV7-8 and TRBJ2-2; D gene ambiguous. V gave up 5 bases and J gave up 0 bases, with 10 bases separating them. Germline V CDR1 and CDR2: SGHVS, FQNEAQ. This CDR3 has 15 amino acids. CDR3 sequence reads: CASSPRRTNTGELFF. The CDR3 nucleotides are TGTGCCAGCAGCCCGAGACGGACGAACACCGGGGAGCTGTTTTTT.

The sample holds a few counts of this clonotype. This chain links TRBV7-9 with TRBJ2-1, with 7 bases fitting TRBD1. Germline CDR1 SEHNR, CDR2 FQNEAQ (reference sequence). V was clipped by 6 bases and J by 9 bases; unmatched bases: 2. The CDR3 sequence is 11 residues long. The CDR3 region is CASSDRAEQFF. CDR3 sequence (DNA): TGTGCCAGCAGTGACAGGGCTGAGCAGTTCTTC.

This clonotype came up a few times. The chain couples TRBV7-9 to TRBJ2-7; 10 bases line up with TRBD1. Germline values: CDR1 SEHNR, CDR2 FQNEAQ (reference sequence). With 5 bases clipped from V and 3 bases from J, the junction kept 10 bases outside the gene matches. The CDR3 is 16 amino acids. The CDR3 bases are TGTGCCAGCAGCCCTACCTCCGGGACAGGGGTCTACGAGCAGTACTTC. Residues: CASSPTSGTGVYEQYF.

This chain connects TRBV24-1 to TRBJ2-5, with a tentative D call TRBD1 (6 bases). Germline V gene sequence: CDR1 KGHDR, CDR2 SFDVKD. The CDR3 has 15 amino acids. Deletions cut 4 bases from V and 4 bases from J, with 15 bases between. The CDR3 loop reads CATSEEGSGAETQYF. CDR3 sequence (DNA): TGTGCCACCAGTGAAGAAGGGTCAGGGGCAGAGACCCAGTACTTC.

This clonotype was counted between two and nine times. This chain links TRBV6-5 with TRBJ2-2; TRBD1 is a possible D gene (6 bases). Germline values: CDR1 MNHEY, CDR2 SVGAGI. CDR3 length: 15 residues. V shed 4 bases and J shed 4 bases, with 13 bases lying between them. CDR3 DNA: TGTGCCAGCAGTTCCTACAGGGATTCCACCGGGGAGCTGTTTTTT. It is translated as CASSSYRDSTGELFF.

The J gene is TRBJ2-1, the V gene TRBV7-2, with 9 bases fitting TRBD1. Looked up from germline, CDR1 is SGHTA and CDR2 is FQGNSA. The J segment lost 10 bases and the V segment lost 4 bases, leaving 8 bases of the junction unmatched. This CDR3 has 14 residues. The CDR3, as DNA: TGTGCCAGCAGCTACGGGACAGGGTTAGGGGAGCAGTTCTTC. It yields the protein CASSYGTGLGEQFF.